This record concerns one T cell receptor (beta chain) sequence. The count of this clone is one. What antigen it recognizes has not been identified. No quality values exist for individual bases; no much larger clone is one base distant. This record comes from a study of blood T cell repertoires in COVID-19 (TCRdb year 2020). Study-level background: Collaborator samples came from the United States, Italy and Spain and covered acute and convalescent phases of COVID-19. Where HLA class I and class II types were available, the types were taken from metadata supplied by the sample provider, not from assay-based typing. Subjects who had been exposed to COVID-19, were actively infected with it, or had recovered from it provided the deeply sampled blood TCRbeta repertoires that made up the dataset. The material from the prospective study consisted of cDNA or gDNA derived from T cells, B-cell-depleted T cells, or PBMCs. The sample metadata nearly always contained a de-identified subject ID, COVID-19 status, age in years and sex. The repertoires were released in a freely available public database meant as a resource for research on the immune response to SARS-CoV-2. The samples were drawn from the first 160 participants of the ongoing ImmuneRACE study and from 950 to 1,500 subjects provided by 6 global collaborators.

Cut back by 0 bases and 2 bases, the V and J ends lie 8 bases apart. In the germline V gene, CDR1 corresponds to MNHEY and CDR2 to SVGAGI. From the cysteine through the phenylalanine, the CDR3 covers 14 amino acids. Only CDR3 DNA remains: 42 bases, in frame from the first base. Overall study outcomes, separate from this receptor: The amount of clinical and demographic metadata varied by source and participant and was provided uncurated.

Collaborating institutions collected whole blood in K2EDTA tubes following their own protocols. Collaborator samples were shipped for TCRbeta analysis as frozen whole blood, isolated PBMCs, or DNA extracted from either sample type. TCRbeta CDR3 regions were amplified from genomic DNA using the immunoSEQ Assay, a bias-controlled multiplex PCR. On the authors' methods: The number of nucleated cells in each sample was estimated by amplification of reference gene primers within the assay. To quantify the absolute abundance of each unique TCRbeta CDR3 rearrangement, sequence reads were collapsed and filtered. For each sample, productive Simpson clonality was calculated as the square root of Simpson's diversity index across productive rearrangements. TCRdb mirrors the immuneACCESS table, restricted to in-frame sequences. Some clones are absent from its copies; in checked studies, under half trace to an unresolved V gene, and the reason for the others is unknown. D and trimming were read from the DNA, whereas the V and J calls and clone size are those reported in that table. This sample comprises about 29,000 clones, 70% to 80% of them detected only once. The ten largest clones capture about 49% of the sample.

Recombination linked TRBV6-5 to TRBJ2-7; the D gene is perhaps TRBD1, from 5 matching bases. This sequence originates from a woman between 65 and 79 years old with acute or convalescent COVID-19. Sample: peripheral blood. The DNA sequence follows: TGTGCCAGCAGTTACTCCACAGGACCCTACGAGCAGTACTTC. Its translation is CASSYSTGPYEQYF.